This TCR beta chain was documented in a study of patients and donors after allogeneic stem cell transplantation. This CDR3 spans 15 amino acids. The germline V gene encodes CDR1 LGHDT and CDR2 YNNKEL (reference sequence). V lost 6 bases, J lost 1 base, and 4 bases stayed unmatched. The sample holds many counts of this clonotype. TCRdb recomputed calls from the RT-PCR reads with MiXCR, one row per CDR3 protein. This sample has about 230,000 distinct CDR3 sequences; roughly an eighth occur once, and the top ten carry roughly 10%. The V and J genes are TRBV3-1 and TRBJ1-4; TRBD1 agrees at 8 bases. The receptor's source is a human donor who was either an allogeneic HSCT recipient or a stem cell or donor lymphocyte infusion donor (not recorded which). It is not recorded whose cells these are; they may come from a transplant donor. The sample comprised blood, either unsorted or a sorted T cell fraction (not recorded which). CDR3 sequence reads: CASRDRELTNEKLFF. CDR3 nucleotide sequence: TGTGCCAGCAGGGACAGGGAGCTAACTAATGAAAAACTGTTTTTT.